This entry lists 25 T cell receptor beta chains sequenced from one sample in a study of blood T cell repertoires in COVID-19 (dated by TCRdb to about 2020). Receptor amplification or capture employed the immunoSEQ multiplex PCR assay. The clones in this table, taken by TCRdb from immuneACCESS, are in-frame only. Not every clone is retained; where verified, under half of the shortfall comes from an unresolved V gene, and the cause of the rest is unknown. For this sample there are approximately 230,000 clones; approximately 82% appear just once. The ten largest clones take up 15% of the sample. The source material was PBMCs or T cells enriched from blood (not recorded which). Receptors were obtained from a man aged 35 to 55 who had recovered from COVID-19.

A few counts support this clone. This chain connects TRBV28 to TRBJ1-2; D uncertain. CDR3 length equals 13 residues. V lost 8 bases and J lost 5, with 15 bases in between. Germline-derived CDR1 and CDR2 are MDHEN and SYDVKM. CDR3 protein: CASHSTVIYGYTF. The CDR3 DNA follows: TGTGCCAGCCACTCTACAGTTATTTATGGCTACACCTTC.

The chain has TRBV7-9 and TRBJ2-1, with TRBD1 identical over 9 bases. From germline, CDR1 is SEHNR and CDR2 FQNEAQ (reference sequence). V dropped 4 bases and J dropped 7; count of bases not matched to a gene: 5. This CDR3 is 14 amino acids long. CDR3 nucleotides: TGTGCCAGCAGCTCCTCGGACAGGGGAAATGAGCAGTTCTTC. Encoded protein: CASSSSDRGNEQFF.

J is TRBJ2-2 and V is TRBV6-5; D perhaps matches TRBD2 (5 bases). Germline CDR1 and CDR2: MNHEY and SVGAGI. The CDR3 runs to 15 residues. Trimming left V 2 bases short and J 2 bases short, with 9 bases between. The CDR3 here is CASSYGRFNTGELFF. Here the CDR3 DNA reads TGTGCCAGCAGTTACGGGAGATTTAACACCGGGGAGCTGTTTTTT.

The chain links TRBV30 to TRBJ2-5; D gene unclear. This CDR3 spans 13 amino acids. Germline V lookup: CDR1 GTSNPN, CDR2 SVGIG (reference sequence). With 0 bases removed from V and 4 bases from J, the gap between germline ends came to 9 bases. The CDR3 sequence: CAWSVPSPETQYF. The CDR3 nucleotides read TGTGCCTGGAGTGTTCCCTCCCCAGAGACCCAGTACTTC.

This chain connects TRBV2 to TRBJ2-1; D ambiguous. The germline CDR1 and CDR2 sequences are SNHLY and FYNNEI. This CDR3 contains 13 residues. The ends were cut back, 2 bases at V and 9 bases at J, with 11 bases in the middle. The chain's CDR3 is CASSESAEVEQFF. CDR3 in DNA: TGTGCCAGCAGTGAATCGGCTGAGGTTGAGCAGTTCTTC. Combining the CDR3 with reference TRBV2 and TRBJ2-1 gives the whole variable domain EPEVTQTPSHQVTQMGQEVILRCVPISNHLYFYWYRQILGQKVEFLVSFYNNEISEKSEIFDDQFSVERPDGSNFTLKIRSTKLEDSAMYFCASSESAEVEQFFGPGTRLTVL.

This clone was observed once. The chain couples TRBV25-1 to TRBJ1-4, with 10 bases aligning to TRBD1. This CDR3 is built from 13 residues. V shed 10 bases and J 7 bases; nucleotides not matched to a gene: 6. Germline CDR1 is MGHDK and CDR2 is SYGVNS. CDR3 sequence (DNA): TGTGCCACCAAGGGACAGGGGTTTGAAAAACTGTTTTTT. This codes for CATKGQGFEKLFF. The full variable domain, completed using reference TRBV25-1 and TRBJ1-4, is EADIYQTPRYLVIGTGKKITLECSQTMGHDKMYWYQQDPGMELHLIHYSYGVNSTEKGDLSSESTVSRIRTEHFPLTLESARPSHTSQYLCATKGQGFEKLFFGSGTQLSVL.

The rearrangement uses TRBV3-1 (or the pseudogene TRBV3-2) and TRBJ1-2; D not certain. Looked up from germline, CDR1 is LGHDT and CDR2 is YNNKEL (reference sequence). The CDR3 contains 12 residues. Trimming pared 4 bases from V and 8 bases from J, leaving 11 bases between. For the CDR3, the DNA is TGTGCCAGCAGCCCCCACGGGGTCGGCTACACCTTC. Amino acids: CASSPHGVGYTF.

V and J are TRBV7-2 and TRBJ2-3; 13 bases line up with TRBD2. The ends lost 5 bases at V and 2 bases at J; junction bases unmatched: 13. There are 19 residues in the CDR3. Per the germline V gene, CDR1 is SGHTA and CDR2 is FQGNSA. In DNA, the CDR3 is TGTGCCAGCAGCCCGGCACTAGCGGGGGGGCGCGACTACACAGATACGCAGTATTTT. Protein sequence: CASSPALAGGRDYTDTQYF.

This clone was counted once. The chain has TRBV10-3 and TRBJ2-2, with D possibly matching TRBD2 (5 bases). The CDR3 sequence is 13 residues long. Trimming took off 8 bases at V and 4 bases at J, with 11 bases between the two ends. Germline V CDR1 and CDR2: ENHRY, SYGVKD. DNA of the CDR3: TGTGCCATCGGGGAGCCCGGCACCGGGGAGCTGTTTTTT. Its protein product is CAIGEPGTGELFF.

This clone was seen only a few times. The gene calls are TRBV2 and TRBJ1-2; 7 bases map to TRBD1. CDR3 length: 13 residues. Trimming took 7 bases from V and 4 from J; bases not matched to a gene: 6. CDR1 is SNHLY and CDR2 is FYNNEI in the germline V gene. CDR3 amino acids: CASTGGVSYGYTF. In nucleotides, the CDR3 is TGTGCCAGCACAGGGGGAGTTTCCTATGGCTACACCTTC. Filled out from reference TRBV2 and TRBJ1-2, the complete variable domain reads EPEVTQTPSHQVTQMGQEVILRCVPISNHLYFYWYRQILGQKVEFLVSFYNNEISEKSEIFDDQFSVERPDGSNFTLKIRSTKLEDSAMYFCASTGGVSYGYTFGSGTRLTVV.

This chain uses TRBV19 with TRBJ2-5, with 12 bases aligning to TRBD2. Unmatched junction bases numbered 3, after V lost 5 bases and J lost 2 bases. CDR1 is LNHDA, CDR2 SQIVND, per germline (reference sequence). The CDR3 extends over 15 amino acids. The CDR3 sequence: CASSRTSGKQETQYF. In DNA form, the CDR3 reads TGTGCCAGTAGTCGGACTAGCGGGAAACAAGAGACCCAGTACTTC.

This clone was picked up a small number of times. The chain has TRBV5-3 and TRBJ1-1; D possibly corresponds to TRBD1 (5 bases). TRBV5-3 is an ORF; its function is uncertain. CDR3 length: 14 residues. V lost 4 bases, J lost 10 bases, and 20 bases lay in between. The CDR3 DNA is TGTGCCAGAAGCGTTAAGGTGGGGCTTACGTCAGCTTTCTTT. This codes for CARSVKVGLTSAFF.

The chain has TRBV7-8 and TRBJ1-1; 7 bases are shared with TRBD1. This CDR3 is built from 13 residues. V was pared by 3 bases and J by 3 bases, with 1 base of the junction left unmatched. From germline, CDR1 is SGHVS and CDR2 FQNEAQ. CDR3 DNA: TGTGCCAGCAGCTTCGACAGGGACACTGAAGCTTTCTTT. Translated, it gives CASSFDRDTEAFF.

DNA for the CDR3: TGTGCCAGCAGCCCAACCGCCGGGACTCTCAATTCACCCCTCCACTTT. Amino acid sequence: CASSPTAGTLNSPLHF. The V and J genes are TRBV7-6 and TRBJ1-6; TRBD1 is a possible D gene (5 bases). The ends were cut back, 5 bases at V and 7 bases at J, with 18 bases in the middle. The CDR3 loop spans 16 amino acids. The germline gives CDR1 SGHVS, CDR2 FNYEAQ.

V is TRBV5-4 and J is TRBJ1-1; 10 nucleotides line up with TRBD1. In germline, CDR1 is SGHNT, CDR2 YYREEE (reference sequence). The CDR3 consists of 16 residues. Trimming took 4 bases from V and 2 from J; bases not matched to a gene: 8. CDR3 protein: CASSRGTGARNTEAFF. CDR3 sequence (DNA): TGTGCCAGCAGCCGAGGGACAGGGGCCCGTAACACTGAAGCTTTCTTT. Supplemented by reference TRBV5-4 and TRBJ1-1, the full variable domain reads ETGVTQSPTHLIKTRGQQVTLRCSSQSGHNTVSWYQQALGQGPQFIFQYYREEENGRGNFPPRFSGLQFPNYSSELNVNALELDDSALYLCASSRGTGARNTEAFFGQGTRLTVV.

This clone showed up just once. The chain links TRBV18 to TRBJ2-3; TRBD2 agrees at 11 bases. The length of the CDR3 is 17 residues. Per germline, CDR1 KGHSH and CDR2 LQKENI. The junction had 5 bases not matched to a gene; V was cut back by 2 bases and J by 1 base. The CDR3 protein is CASSPRSTSGGTDTQYF. The CDR3 coding sequence is TGTGCCAGCTCACCAAGGTCGACTAGCGGGGGCACAGATACGCAGTATTTT.

The rearrangement links TRBV5-6 to TRBJ2-2, with TRBD2 matching over 8 bases. CDR3 size: 16 residues. Unmatched junction bases numbered 7, after V lost 3 bases and J lost 3 bases. CDR1 is SGHDT and CDR2 is YYEEEE in the germline V gene. As DNA, the CDR3 is TGTGCCAGCAGCTCGGGACTAGTCTTAGACACCGGGGAGCTGTTTTTT. Translated: CASSSGLVLDTGELFF. Together with reference TRBV5-6 and TRBJ2-2, the CDR3 gives the full variable domain: DAGVTQSPTHLIKTRGQQVTLRCSPKSGHDTVSWYQQALGQGPQFIFQYYEEEERQRGNFPDRFSGHQFPNYSSELNVNALLLGDSALYLCASSSGLVLDTGELFFGEGSRLTVL.

J is TRBJ2-1 and V is TRBV5-1; no clear D. Germline V lookup: CDR1 SGHRS, CDR2 YFSETQ. The CDR3 is made up of 16 amino acids. V was clipped by 4 bases and J by 0 bases, with 14 bases between them. The CDR3 DNA reads as TGCGCCAGCAGCCCCGGCCACCCTAGCTCCTACAATGAGCAGTTCTTC. This encodes CASSPGHPSSYNEQFF.

This clone has more than one count but fewer than ten. The chain has TRBV6-2 or TRBV6-3 and TRBJ1-1; D might be TRBD1 (6 bases). CDR3 length equals 15 residues. Germline V gene data show CDR1 as MNHEY and CDR2 as SVGEGT. V shed 2 bases and J shed 5 bases, with 15 bases lying between them. The CDR3 region is CASSYPGTGKTEAFF. The CDR3 bases are TGTGCCAGCAGTTACCCTGGTACAGGGAAGACTGAAGCTTTCTTT.

The table lists this clone with a few counts. The V and J genes are TRBV5-5 and TRBJ1-5, with D possibly being TRBD1 (6 bases). CDR3 size: 15 residues. The V end was cut by 3 bases, the J end by 4 bases, with 14 bases between. Germline loops: CDR1 SGHKS, CDR2 YYEKEE (reference sequence). CDR3 protein: CASSYRQEDNQPQHF. CDR3 DNA: TGTGCCAGCAGCTACCGACAGGAGGATAATCAGCCCCAGCATTTT.

Notes on this clone: Other DNA variants within this sample encode the same CDR3. This chain joins TRBV7-8 and TRBJ2-5; D unclear. Germline V gene data show CDR1 as SGHVS and CDR2 as FQNEAQ. The CDR3 has 11 amino acids. The V gene lost 5 bases and the J gene lost 2 bases, with 3 bases spanning the gap. The CDR3 is CASSPQETQYF. CDR3 sequence (DNA): TGTGCCAGCAGCCCTCAAGAGACCCAGTACTTC.

The gene calls are TRBV3-1 (or the pseudogene TRBV3-2) and TRBJ1-6; D remains ambiguous. This CDR3 has 14 amino acids. Germline lookup yields CDR1 LGHDT and CDR2 YNNKEL (reference sequence). V was shortened by 1 base and J by 8 bases, with 9 bases between the two germline ends. DNA for the CDR3: TGTGCCAGCAGCCAAGTCTCCCTAGATTCACCCCTCCACTTT. Translation: CASSQVSLDSPLHF.

This clone has only one observation. This chain uses TRBV6-5 with TRBJ1-2; 12 nucleotides match TRBD1. V shed 6 bases and J 7 bases; nucleotides not matched to a gene: 6. CDR3 length equals 14 residues. Germline V gives CDR1 MNHEY, CDR2 SVGAGI. Here the CDR3 reads CASRPGQGAFGYTF. CDR3 DNA: TGTGCCAGCAGGCCGGGACAGGGGGCTTTTGGCTACACCTTC.

The chain combines TRBV9 with TRBJ2-3; 14 bases match TRBD2. The CDR3 has 15 amino acids. Germline V CDR1 and CDR2: SGDLS, YYNGEE. V lost 10 bases, J lost 1 base, and 5 bases stayed unmatched. The CDR3: CASSTSGRGTDTQYF. The CDR3 DNA is TGTGCCTCGTCGACTAGCGGGAGGGGCACAGATACGCAGTATTTT.

The chain joins TRBV5-6 to TRBJ1-6; the match to TRBD1 covers 7 bases. Germline V gives CDR1 SGHDT, CDR2 YYEEEE. Trimming at V came to 0 bases and at J to 5 bases, leaving 5 bases not matched to a gene. The CDR3 has 16 residues. CDR3 in amino acids: CASSLGRGQNNSPLHF. In DNA, the CDR3 is TGTGCCAGCAGCTTGGGGAGGGGGCAAAATAATTCACCCCTCCACTTT.